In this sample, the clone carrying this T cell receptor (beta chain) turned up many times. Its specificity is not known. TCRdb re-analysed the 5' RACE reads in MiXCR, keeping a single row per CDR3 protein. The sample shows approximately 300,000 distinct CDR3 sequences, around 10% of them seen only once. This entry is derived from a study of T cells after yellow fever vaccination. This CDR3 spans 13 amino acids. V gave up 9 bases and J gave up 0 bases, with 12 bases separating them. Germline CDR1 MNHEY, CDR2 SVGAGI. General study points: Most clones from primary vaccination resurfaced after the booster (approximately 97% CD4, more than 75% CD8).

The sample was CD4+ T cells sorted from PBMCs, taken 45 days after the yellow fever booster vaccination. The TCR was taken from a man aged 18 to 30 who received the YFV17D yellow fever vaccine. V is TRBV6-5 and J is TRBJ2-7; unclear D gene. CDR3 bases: TGTGCCAGTCAAAGCCTAAACTCCTACGAGCAGTACGTC. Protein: CASQSLNSYEQYV.